Each of the 3 T cell receptor beta chains below was sequenced from the same sample in a study of preoperative IRX-2 immunotherapy in early breast cancer. The treatment: preoperative locoregional IRX-2 cytokine immunotherapy. Sequenced by immunoSEQ multiplex PCR; TCRdb stores in-frame clones only, minus some. Of 30,000 or so clones in the sample, 82% were seen once. The specimen was taken from a patient treated with IRX-2 immunotherapy. Receptor source: a human donor with breast cancer.

The CDR3 DNA sequence: TGTGCCTGGAGTCTGGGCTTGAGCTCCTACGAGCAGTACTTC. Protein sequence: CAWSLGLSSYEQYF. The V call is TRBV30, the J call TRBJ2-7; no clear D. The V and J ends lost 2 bases and 0 bases respectively, with 11 bases between them. Germline CDR1 is GTSNPN and CDR2 is SVGIG (reference sequence). The CDR3 has 14 residues.

The chain combines TRBV28 with TRBJ2-1; TRBD2 matches at 9 bases. The CDR3 spans 15 residues. The V gene end was trimmed by 4 bases and the J gene end by 6 bases; junction bases not matched to a gene: 7. Germline V gene sequence: CDR1 MDHEN, CDR2 SYDVKM. The CDR3 nucleotides read TGTGCCAGCAGTTATGGCGGGAGGGCCCTCAATGAGCAGTTCTTC. Translated: CASSYGGRALNEQFF.

The chain couples TRBV11-3 to TRBJ2-1; 8 bases are a match to TRBD1. The trim removed 1 base at V and 5 bases at J, leaving 4 bases unmatched. The CDR3 has 15 residues. The V gene's germline CDR1 is SGHNT and CDR2 YENEEA. The CDR3 DNA reads TGTGCCAGCAGCTTAGGACAGGGGCGGCACAATGAGCAGTTCTTC. Translation: CASSLGQGRHNEQFF.